The entry below describes one TCR beta chain. Its target is not known. This sample's RNA came from whole unsorted tissue. Distant lung tissue was collected more than 3 cm away from the tumor edge. Newly diagnosed lung cancer patients had thoracic surgery in China, August–late 2014, without prior chemotherapy. A modified ARM-PCR protocol with three rounds of nested PCR amplified TCRbeta. One entry per CDR3 protein results from TCRdb running MiXCR on the multiplex PCR reads. In the table there are tens of thousands of distinct CDR3 sequences, around 80% of which are singletons. The data were taken from a study of tumor and adjacent non-tumor tissue in lung cancer. Study-wide points: Higher tumor TCR diversity was associated with shorter survival.

Germline V gives CDR1 SQVTM, CDR2 ANQGSEA. The CDR3 has 13 residues. The sequenced sample consisted of distant non-tumor lung tissue. V gene TRBV29-1 combines with J gene TRBJ2-7; no clear D. The source is a man in his fifties or sixties with non-small cell lung cancer. CDR3 sequence: CRVVDSRPYEQYF. CDR3 DNA: TGCAGGGTGGTCGATAGCAGGCCCTACGAGCAGTACTTC.